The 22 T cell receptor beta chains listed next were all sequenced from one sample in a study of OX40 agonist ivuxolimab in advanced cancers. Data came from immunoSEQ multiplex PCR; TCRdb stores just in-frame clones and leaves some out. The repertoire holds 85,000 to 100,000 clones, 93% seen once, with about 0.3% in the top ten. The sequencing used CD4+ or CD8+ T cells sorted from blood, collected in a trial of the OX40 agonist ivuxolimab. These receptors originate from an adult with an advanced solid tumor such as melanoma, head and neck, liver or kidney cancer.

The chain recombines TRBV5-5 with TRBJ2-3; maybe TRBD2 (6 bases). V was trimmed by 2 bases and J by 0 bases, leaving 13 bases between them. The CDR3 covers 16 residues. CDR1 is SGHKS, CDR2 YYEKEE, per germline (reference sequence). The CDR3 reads CASSLVSGFSTDTQYF. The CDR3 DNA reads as TGTGCCAGCAGCTTAGTTAGCGGATTTAGCACAGATACGCAGTATTTT. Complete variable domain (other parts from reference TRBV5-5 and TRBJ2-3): DAGVTQSPTHLIKTRGQQVTLRCSPISGHKSVSWYQQVLGQGPQFIFQYYEKEERGRGNFPDRFSARQFPNYSSELNVNALLLGDSALYLCASSLVSGFSTDTQYFGPGTRLTVL.

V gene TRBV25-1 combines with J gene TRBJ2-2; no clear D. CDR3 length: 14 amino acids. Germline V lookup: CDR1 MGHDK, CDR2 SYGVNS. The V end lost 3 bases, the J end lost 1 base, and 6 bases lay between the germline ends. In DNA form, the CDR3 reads TGTGCCAGCAGTGATCTGCAGAACACCGGGGAGCTGTTTTTT. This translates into CASSDLQNTGELFF.

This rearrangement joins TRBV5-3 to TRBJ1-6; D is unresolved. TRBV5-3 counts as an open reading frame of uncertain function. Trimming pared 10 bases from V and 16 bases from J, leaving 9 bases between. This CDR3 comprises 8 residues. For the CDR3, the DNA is TGTGCCGTAATGGGGCTCCACTTT. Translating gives CAVMGLHF.

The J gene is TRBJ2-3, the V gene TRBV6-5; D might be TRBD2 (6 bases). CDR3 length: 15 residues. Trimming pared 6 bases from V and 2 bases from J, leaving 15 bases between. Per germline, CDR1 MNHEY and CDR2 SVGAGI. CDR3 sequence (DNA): TGTGCCAGCAGCCCTCGACTAGGAGTCACAGATACGCAGTATTTT. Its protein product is CASSPRLGVTDTQYF.

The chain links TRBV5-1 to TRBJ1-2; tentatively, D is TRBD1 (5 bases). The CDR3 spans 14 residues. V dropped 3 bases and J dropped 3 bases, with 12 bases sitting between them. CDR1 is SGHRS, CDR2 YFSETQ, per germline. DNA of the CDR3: TGCGCCAGCAGCTACGGGACCCCGGACTATGGCTACACCTTC. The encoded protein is CASSYGTPDYGYTF.

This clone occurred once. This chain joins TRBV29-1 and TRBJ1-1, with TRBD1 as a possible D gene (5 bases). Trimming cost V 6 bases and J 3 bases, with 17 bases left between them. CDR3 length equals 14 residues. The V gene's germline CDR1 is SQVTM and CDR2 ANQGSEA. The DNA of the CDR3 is TGCAGCGTGCTGGGACGCCGGAGGGACACTGAAGCTTTCTTT. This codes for CSVLGRRRDTEAFF. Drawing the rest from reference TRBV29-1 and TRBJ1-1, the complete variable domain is SAVISQKPSRDICQRGTSLTIQCQVDSQVTMMFWYRQQPGQSLTLIATANQGSEATYESGFVIDKFPISRPNLTFSTLTVSNMSPEDSSIYLCSVLGRRRDTEAFFGQGTRLTVV.

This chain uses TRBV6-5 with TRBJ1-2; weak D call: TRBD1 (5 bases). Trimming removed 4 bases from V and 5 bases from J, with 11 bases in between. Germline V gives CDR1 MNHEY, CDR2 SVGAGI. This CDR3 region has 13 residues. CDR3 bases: TGTGCCAGCAGTTTTAACAAGGGGTATGGCTACACCTTC. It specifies CASSFNKGYGYTF.

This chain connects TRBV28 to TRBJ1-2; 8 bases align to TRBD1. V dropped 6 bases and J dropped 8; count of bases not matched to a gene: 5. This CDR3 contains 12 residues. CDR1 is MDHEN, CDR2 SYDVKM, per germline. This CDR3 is CASRPGGGGYTF. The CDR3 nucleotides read TGTGCCAGCAGGCCAGGGGGCGGCGGCTACACCTTC.

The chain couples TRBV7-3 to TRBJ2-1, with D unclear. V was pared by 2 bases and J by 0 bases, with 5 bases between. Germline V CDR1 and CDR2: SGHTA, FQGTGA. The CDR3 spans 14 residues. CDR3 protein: CASSLGSSYNEQFF. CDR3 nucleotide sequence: TGTGCCAGCAGCTTAGGAAGCTCCTACAATGAGCAGTTCTTC.

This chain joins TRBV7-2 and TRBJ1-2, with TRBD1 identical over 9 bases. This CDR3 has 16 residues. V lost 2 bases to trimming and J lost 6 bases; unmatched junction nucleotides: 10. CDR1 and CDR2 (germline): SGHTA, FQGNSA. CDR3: CASSLSSADRGNGYTF. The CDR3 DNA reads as TGTGCCAGCAGCTTAAGCTCGGCGGACAGGGGAAATGGCTACACCTTC.

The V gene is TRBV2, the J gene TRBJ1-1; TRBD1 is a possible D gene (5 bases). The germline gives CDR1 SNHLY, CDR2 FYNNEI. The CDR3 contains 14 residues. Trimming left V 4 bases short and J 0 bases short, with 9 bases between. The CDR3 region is CASSAEGMNTEAFF. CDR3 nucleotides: TGTGCCAGCAGTGCGGAGGGGATGAACACTGAAGCTTTCTTT.

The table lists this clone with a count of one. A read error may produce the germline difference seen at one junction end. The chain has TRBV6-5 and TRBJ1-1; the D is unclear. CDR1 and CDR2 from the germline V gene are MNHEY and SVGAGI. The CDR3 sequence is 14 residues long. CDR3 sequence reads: CASRYYREYTEAFF. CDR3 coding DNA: TGTGCCAGCAGGTACTACCGGGAATACACTGAAGCTTTCTTT.

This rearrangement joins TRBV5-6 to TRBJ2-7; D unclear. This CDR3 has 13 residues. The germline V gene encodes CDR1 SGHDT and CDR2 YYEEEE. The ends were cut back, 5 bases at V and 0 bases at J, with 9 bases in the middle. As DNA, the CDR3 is TGTGCCAGCAGTTTTGTAGACTCCTACGAGCAGTACTTC. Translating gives CASSFVDSYEQYF. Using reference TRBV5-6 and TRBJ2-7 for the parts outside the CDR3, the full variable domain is DAGVTQSPTHLIKTRGQQVTLRCSPKSGHDTVSWYQQALGQGPQFIFQYYEEEERQRGNFPDRFSGHQFPNYSSELNVNALLLGDSALYLCASSFVDSYEQYFGPGTRLTVT.

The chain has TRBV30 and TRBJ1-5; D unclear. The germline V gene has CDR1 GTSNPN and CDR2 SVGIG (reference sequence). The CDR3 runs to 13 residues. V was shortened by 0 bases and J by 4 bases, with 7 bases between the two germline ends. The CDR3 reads CAWSVQANQPQHF. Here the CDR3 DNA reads TGTGCCTGGAGTGTACAAGCAAATCAGCCCCAGCATTTT.

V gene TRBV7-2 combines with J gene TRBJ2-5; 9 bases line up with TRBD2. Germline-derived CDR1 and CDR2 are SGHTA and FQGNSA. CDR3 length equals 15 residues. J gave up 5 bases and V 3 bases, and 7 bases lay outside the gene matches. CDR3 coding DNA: TGTGCCAGCAGCTTGCAGCGCGGGGGGGGCGAGACCCAGTACTTC. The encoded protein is CASSLQRGGGETQYF.

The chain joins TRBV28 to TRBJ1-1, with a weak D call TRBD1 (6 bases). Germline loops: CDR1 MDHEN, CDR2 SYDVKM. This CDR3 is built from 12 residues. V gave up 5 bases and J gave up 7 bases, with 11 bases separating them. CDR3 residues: CASSTGGDEAFF. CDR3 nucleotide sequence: TGTGCCAGCAGTACCGGGGGCGATGAAGCTTTCTTT.

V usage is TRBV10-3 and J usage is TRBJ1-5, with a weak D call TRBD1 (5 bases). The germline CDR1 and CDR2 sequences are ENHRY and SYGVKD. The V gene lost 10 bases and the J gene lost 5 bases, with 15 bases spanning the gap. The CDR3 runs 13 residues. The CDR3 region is CANQGEIDQPQHF. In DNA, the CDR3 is TGTGCCAACCAGGGTGAGATCGATCAGCCCCAGCATTTT.

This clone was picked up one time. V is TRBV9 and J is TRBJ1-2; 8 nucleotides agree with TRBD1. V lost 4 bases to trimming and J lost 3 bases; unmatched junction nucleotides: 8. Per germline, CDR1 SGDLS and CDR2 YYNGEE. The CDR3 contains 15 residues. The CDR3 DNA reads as TGTGCCAGCAGCTTCTCCGGGACAGGCGACTATGGCTACACCTTC. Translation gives CASSFSGTGDYGYTF.

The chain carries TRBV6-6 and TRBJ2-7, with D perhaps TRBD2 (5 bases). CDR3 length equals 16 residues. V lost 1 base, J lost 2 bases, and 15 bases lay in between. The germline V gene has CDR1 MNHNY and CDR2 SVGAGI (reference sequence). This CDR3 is CASSYFLSFGAYEQYF. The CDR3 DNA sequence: TGTGCCAGCAGTTACTTTTTAAGTTTCGGGGCCTACGAGCAGTACTTC.

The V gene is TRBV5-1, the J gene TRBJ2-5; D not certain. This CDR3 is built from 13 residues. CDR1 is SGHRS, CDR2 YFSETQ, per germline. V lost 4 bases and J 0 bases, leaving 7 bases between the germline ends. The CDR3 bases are TGCGCCAGCAGCGAGCCTTACCAAGAGACCCAGTACTTC. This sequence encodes CASSEPYQETQYF.

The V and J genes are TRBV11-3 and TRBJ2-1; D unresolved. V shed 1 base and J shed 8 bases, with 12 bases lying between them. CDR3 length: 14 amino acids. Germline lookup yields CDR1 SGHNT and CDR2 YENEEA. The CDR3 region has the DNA TGTGCCAGCAGCTTAGTTTCAGGCCCCCATGAGCAGTTCTTC. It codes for CASSLVSGPHEQFF.

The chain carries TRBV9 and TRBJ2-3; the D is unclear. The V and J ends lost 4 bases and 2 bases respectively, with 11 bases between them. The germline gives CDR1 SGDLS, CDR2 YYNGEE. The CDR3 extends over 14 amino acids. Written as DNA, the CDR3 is TGTGCCAGCAGCCCTCAGGTGCTCACAGATACGCAGTATTTT. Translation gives CASSPQVLTDTQYF.